This TCR beta chain was identified in a study of T cells in Graves' hyperthyroidism and ophthalmopathy. Study results and limitations: Using 13 V-J features, a model discriminated ophthalmopathy from stable hyperthyroidism. Among thyroid clonotypes expanded above 0.001, most also appeared in blood.

There were TCR beta CDR3 regions amplified from RNA transcripts. RT-PCR in the first round (using the HTBI primer set) targeted the TCR CDR3. One entry per CDR3 protein results from TCRdb running MiXCR on the multiplex PCR reads. The table lists more than 40,000 distinct CDR3 sequences, about half of them singletons. CDR1 is SGDLS, CDR2 YYNGEE, per germline. Trimming pared 4 bases from V and 4 bases from J, leaving 8 bases between. CDR3 length: 12 residues. This clonotype was detected a few times. Its specificity is unknown. Exclusion of patients followed from uncontrolled infection, other autoimmune disease, pregnancy or lactation.

The J gene is TRBJ1-2, the V gene TRBV9, with D unresolved. The receptor was isolated from a woman in her fifties or sixties with Graves' hyperthyroidism. The sequenced material came from peripheral blood or thyroid tissue (not recorded which). This CDR3 reads CASSLDGYGYTF. In nucleotides, the CDR3 is TGTGCCAGCAGCTTGGACGGCTATGGCTACACCTTC.